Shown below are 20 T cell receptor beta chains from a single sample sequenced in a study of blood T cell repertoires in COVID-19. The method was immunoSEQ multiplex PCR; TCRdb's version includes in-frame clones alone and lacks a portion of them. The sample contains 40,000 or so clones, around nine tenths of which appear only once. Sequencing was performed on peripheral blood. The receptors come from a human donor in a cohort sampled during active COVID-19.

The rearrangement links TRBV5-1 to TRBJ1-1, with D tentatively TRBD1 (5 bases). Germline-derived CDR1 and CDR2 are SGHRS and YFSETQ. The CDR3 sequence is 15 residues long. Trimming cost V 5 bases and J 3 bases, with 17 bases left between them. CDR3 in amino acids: CASSSRAGLDTEAFF. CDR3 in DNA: TGCGCCAGCAGTTCCCGGGCAGGGCTCGACACTGAAGCTTTCTTT.

This CDR3 is CASSFNRENIQYF. CDR3 nucleotide sequence: TGCGCCAGCAGCTTTAACAGGGAAAACATTCAGTACTTC. The chain recombines TRBV5-1 with TRBJ2-4; maybe TRBD1 (6 bases). The V gene's germline CDR1 is SGHRS and CDR2 YFSETQ. Trimming took off 2 bases at V and 5 bases at J, with 8 bases between the two ends. CDR3 size: 13 residues.

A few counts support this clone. In DNA form, the CDR3 reads TGTGCCAGCAGCGTACAGGGGAATGAACGTGGCTACACCTTC. Translation gives CASSVQGNERGYTF. This chain connects TRBV11-1 to TRBJ1-2, with 7 nucleotides matching TRBD1. There are 14 residues in the CDR3. After removal of 5 bases from V and 7 bases from J, the junction contained 10 bases not matched to a gene. Germline lookup yields CDR1 SGHAT and CDR2 FQDESV (reference sequence).

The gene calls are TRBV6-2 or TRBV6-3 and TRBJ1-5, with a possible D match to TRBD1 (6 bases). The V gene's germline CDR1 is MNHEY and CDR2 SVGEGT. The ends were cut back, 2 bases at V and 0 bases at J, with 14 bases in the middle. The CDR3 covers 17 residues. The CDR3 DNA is TGTGCCAGCAGTTACGATGGTAGGGGGACTAGCAATCAGCCCCAGCATTTT. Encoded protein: CASSYDGRGTSNQPQHF.

CDR3 region: CASSVRSGTGGHEQYF. CDR3 DNA: TGTGCCAGCAGCGTGAGATCCGGGACAGGGGGCCACGAGCAGTACTTC. The V gene is TRBV7-2, the J gene TRBJ2-7, with 12 nucleotides matching TRBD1. CDR1 is SGHTA and CDR2 is FQGNSA in the germline V gene. The CDR3 length is 16 residues. Losses at the gene ends were 5 bases for V and 5 bases for J; bases not matched to a gene: 10.

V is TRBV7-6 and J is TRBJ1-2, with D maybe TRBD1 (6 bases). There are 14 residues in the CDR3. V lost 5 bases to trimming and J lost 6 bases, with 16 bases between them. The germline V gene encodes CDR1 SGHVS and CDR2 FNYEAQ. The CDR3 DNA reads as TGTGCCAGCAGCCGTAAACAGGGAGTAGATGGCTACACCTTC. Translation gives CASSRKQGVDGYTF.

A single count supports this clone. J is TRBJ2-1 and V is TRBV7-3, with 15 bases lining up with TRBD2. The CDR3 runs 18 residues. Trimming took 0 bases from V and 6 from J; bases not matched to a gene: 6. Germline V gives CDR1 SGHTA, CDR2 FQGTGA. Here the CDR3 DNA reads TGTGCCAGCAGCTTAACCGGGACTAGCGGGGGGTATGGCAATGAGCAGTTCTTC. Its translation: CASSLTGTSGGYGNEQFF.

The CDR3 here is CASSQGNSGPFSYEQYF. The CDR3 nucleotides read TGTGCCAGCAGCCAGGGGAATAGCGGGCCCTTCTCCTACGAGCAGTACTTC. V usage is TRBV3-1 (or the pseudogene TRBV3-2) and J usage is TRBJ2-7, with 7 nucleotides matching TRBD2. The length of the CDR3 is 17 residues. The V gene end was trimmed by 3 bases and the J gene end by 0 bases; junction bases not matched to a gene: 11. Per germline, CDR1 LGHDT and CDR2 YNNKEL (reference sequence).

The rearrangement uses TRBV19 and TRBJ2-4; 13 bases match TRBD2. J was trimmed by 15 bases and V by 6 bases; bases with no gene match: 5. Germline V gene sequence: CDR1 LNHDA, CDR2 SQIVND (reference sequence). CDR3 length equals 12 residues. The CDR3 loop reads CASSPGLAGMYF. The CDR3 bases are TGTGCCAGTAGCCCGGGACTAGCGGGGATGTACTTC.

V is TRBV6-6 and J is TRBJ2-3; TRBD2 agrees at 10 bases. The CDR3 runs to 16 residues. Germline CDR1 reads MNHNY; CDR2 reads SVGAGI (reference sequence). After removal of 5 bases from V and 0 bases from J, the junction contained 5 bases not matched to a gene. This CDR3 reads CASSRILAGSTDTQYF. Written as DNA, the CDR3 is TGTGCCAGCAGTCGCATACTAGCGGGGAGCACAGATACGCAGTATTTT.

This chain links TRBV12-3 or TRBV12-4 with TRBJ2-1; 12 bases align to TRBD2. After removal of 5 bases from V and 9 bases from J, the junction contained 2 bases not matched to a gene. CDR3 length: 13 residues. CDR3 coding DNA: TGTGCCAGCAGTCGGGGACTAGCGGGTGAGCAGTTCTTC. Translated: CASSRGLAGEQFF.

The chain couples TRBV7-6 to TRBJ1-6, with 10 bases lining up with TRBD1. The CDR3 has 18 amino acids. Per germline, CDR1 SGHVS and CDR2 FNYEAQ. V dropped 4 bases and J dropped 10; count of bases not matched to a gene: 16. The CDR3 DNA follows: TGTGCCAGCAGCTCCCGCCGCGCGGGACAGGGGTTCTACTCACCCCTCCACTTT. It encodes CASSSRRAGQGFYSPLHF. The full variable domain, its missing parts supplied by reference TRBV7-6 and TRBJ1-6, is GAGVSQSPRYKVTKRGQDVALRCDPISGHVSLYWYRQALGQGPEFLTYFNYEAQQDKSGLPNDRFSAERPEGSISTLTIQRTEQRDSAMYRCASSSRRAGQGFYSPLHFGNGTRLTVT.

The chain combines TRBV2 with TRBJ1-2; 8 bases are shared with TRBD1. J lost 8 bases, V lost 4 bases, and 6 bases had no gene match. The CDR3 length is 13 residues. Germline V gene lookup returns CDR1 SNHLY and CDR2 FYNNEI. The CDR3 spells CASSGQGAWGYTF. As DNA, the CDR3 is TGTGCCAGCAGTGGGCAGGGGGCCTGGGGCTACACCTTC. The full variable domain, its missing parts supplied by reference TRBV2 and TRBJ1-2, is EPEVTQTPSHQVTQMGQEVILRCVPISNHLYFYWYRQILGQKVEFLVSFYNNEISEKSEIFDDQFSVERPDGSNFTLKIRSTKLEDSAMYFCASSGQGAWGYTFGSGTRLTVV.

This CDR3 reads CASSVGTSGQHTDTQYF. CDR3 in DNA: TGTGCCAGCAGCGTCGGGACTAGCGGACAACACACAGATACGCAGTATTTT. The chain recombines TRBV5-4 with TRBJ2-3; 11 bases line up with TRBD2. Germline lookup yields CDR1 SGHNT and CDR2 YYREEE (reference sequence). CDR3 length: 17 amino acids. Trimming took 4 bases from V and 2 from J; bases not matched to a gene: 9. The full variable domain, its missing parts supplied by reference TRBV5-4 and TRBJ2-3, is ETGVTQSPTHLIKTRGQQVTLRCSSQSGHNTVSWYQQALGQGPQFIFQYYREEENGRGNFPPRFSGLQFPNYSSELNVNALELDDSALYLCASSVGTSGQHTDTQYFGPGTRLTVL.

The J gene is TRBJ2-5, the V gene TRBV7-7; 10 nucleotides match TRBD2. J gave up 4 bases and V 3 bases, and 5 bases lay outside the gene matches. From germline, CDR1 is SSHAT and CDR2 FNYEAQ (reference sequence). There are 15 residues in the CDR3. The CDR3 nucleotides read TGTGCCAGCAGCTTGGGGACTAGCGTCGGAGAGACCCAGTACTTC. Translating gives CASSLGTSVGETQYF.

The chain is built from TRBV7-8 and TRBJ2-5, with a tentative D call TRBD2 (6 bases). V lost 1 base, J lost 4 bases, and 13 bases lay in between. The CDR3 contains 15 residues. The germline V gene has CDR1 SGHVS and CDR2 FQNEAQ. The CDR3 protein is CASSLEGGARETQYF. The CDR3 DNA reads TGTGCCAGCAGCTTAGAAGGCGGGGCGAGAGAGACCCAGTACTTC.

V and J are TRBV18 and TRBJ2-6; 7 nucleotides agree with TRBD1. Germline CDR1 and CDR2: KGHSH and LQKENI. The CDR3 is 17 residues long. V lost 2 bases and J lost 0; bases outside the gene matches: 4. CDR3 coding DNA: TGTGCCAGCTCACCAGGACAGGTACGCTCTGGGGCCAACGTCCTGACTTTC. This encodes CASSPGQVRSGANVLTF. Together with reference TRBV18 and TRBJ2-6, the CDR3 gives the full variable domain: NAGVMQNPRHLVRRRGQEARLRCSPMKGHSHVYWYRQLPEEGLKFMVYLQKENIIDESGMPKERFSAEFPKEGPSILRIQQVVRGDSAAYFCASSPGQVRSGANVLTFGAGSRLTVL.

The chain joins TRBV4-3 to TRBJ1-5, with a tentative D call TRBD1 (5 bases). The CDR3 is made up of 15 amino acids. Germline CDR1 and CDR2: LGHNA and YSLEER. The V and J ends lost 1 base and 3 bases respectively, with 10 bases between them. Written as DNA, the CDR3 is TGCGCCAGCAGCCAAGGGAGGGGTCTCAATCAGCCCCAGCATTTT. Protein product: CASSQGRGLNQPQHF.

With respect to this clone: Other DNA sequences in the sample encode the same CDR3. The DNA of the CDR3 is TGCGCCAGCAGCTACAGATCTACAGGGGGTGGTACCGGGGAGCTGTTTTTT. This sequence encodes CASSYRSTGGGTGELFF. The chain is built from TRBV5-1 and TRBJ2-2, with TRBD1 matching over 8 bases. Germline CDR1 is SGHRS and CDR2 is YFSETQ. The CDR3 length is 17 residues. Trimming at V came to 3 bases and at J to 5 bases, leaving 12 bases not matched to a gene.

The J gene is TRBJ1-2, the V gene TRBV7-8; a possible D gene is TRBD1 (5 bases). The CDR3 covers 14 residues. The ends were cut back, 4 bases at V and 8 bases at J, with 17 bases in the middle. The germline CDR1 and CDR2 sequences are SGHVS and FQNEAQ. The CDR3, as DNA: TGTGCCAGCAGCTGGGAGGTAGGGGTAGAAGGCTACACCTTC. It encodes CASSWEVGVEGYTF. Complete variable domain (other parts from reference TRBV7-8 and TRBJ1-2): GAGVSQSPRYKVAKRGQDVALRCDPISGHVSLFWYQQALGQGPEFLTYFQNEAQLDKSGLPSDRFFAERPEGSVSTLKIQRTQQEDSAVYLCASSWEVGVEGYTFGSGTRLTVV.